This T cell receptor beta chain was sequenced for a study of cytomegalovirus exposure and HLA in healthy donors. The data were produced by immunoSEQ multiplex PCR, yet TCRdb's version contains in-frame clones alone and is incomplete. This sample carries roughly 60,000 clones, approximately 96% of them seen once, and the ten largest clones take just over 0.9%. The germline CDR1 and CDR2 sequences are LGHNA and YNFKEQ. The CDR3 is 16 amino acids. The junction had 10 bases not matched to a gene; V was cut back by 0 bases and J by 6 bases. The receptor was derived from a man younger than 35 in good health and CMV-seronegative. The sequenced sample was PBMCs. The V gene is TRBV4-2, the J gene TRBJ1-1; TRBD1 matches at 7 bases. CDR3 residues: CASSQDLGRQGAEAFF. In DNA form, the CDR3 reads TGTGCCAGCAGCCAAGATCTAGGGAGGCAGGGGGCTGAAGCTTTCTTT.